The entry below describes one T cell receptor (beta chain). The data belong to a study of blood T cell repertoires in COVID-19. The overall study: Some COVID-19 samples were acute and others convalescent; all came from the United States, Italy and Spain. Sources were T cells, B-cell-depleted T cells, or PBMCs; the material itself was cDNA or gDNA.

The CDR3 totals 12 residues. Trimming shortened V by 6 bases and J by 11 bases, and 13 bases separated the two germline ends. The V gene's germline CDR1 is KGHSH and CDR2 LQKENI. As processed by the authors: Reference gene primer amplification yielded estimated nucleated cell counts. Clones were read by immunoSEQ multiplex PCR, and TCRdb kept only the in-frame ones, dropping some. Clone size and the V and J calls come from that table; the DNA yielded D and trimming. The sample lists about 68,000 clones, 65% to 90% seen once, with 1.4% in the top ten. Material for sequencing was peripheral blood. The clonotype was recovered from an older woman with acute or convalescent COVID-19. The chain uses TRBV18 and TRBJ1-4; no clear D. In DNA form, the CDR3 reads TGTGCCAGCTCGACTAGGCTGGAGAAACTGTTTTTT. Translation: CASSTRLEKLFF.